The TCR beta chain under discussion was sequenced for a study of fetal regulatory T cell absence and autoimmunity. Turning to the study itself: IPEX patients had exocrine pancreas autoimmunity without clinical diabetes. Whole-study findings and limits: The oligoclonal enrichment was interpreted as supporting antigen-driven pancreatic autoimmunity before birth in IPEX syndrome.

Sequencing was at survey level. Assay used: immunoSEQ multiplex PCR; TCRdb lists only in-frame clones, some missing. Here the sample spans approximately 94,000 clones, around 72% being singletons. About this clone itself: Its specificity is unknown.

Germline CDR1 is MNHNY and CDR2 is SVGAGI (reference sequence). CDR3 length: 16 amino acids. V was pared by 3 bases and J by 7 bases, with 10 bases of the junction left unmatched. The J gene is TRBJ2-7, the V gene TRBV6-6, with 12 nucleotides matching TRBD1. The TCR originated in a male donor with IPEX syndrome. The sample was pancreas tissue. The CDR3 spells CASSYSPGQGAGEQYF. DNA of the CDR3: TGTGCCAGCAGTTATTCGCCGGGACAGGGGGCCGGTGAGCAGTACTTC.